This entry features one T cell receptor beta chain sequence. This clonotype showed up many times. The antigen this receptor binds is unknown. Base qualities are not recorded, but no much larger clone differs from it by a single base. This sample is drawn from a study of regulatory T cells in long-lasting Graves disease (dated by TCRdb to about 2021). Background on the whole study: Antithyroid drugs had been taken for less than 3 months by newly diagnosed Graves' disease patients. Patients with persistent Graves' disease were compared with patients with newly diagnosed Graves' disease using TCR sequencing and RNA sequencing of peripheral blood. The study took place in China and was registered as a clinical trial. A total of roughly 35 samples underwent TCR sequencing: about 13 from persistent and around 20 from newly diagnosed Graves' disease patients.

Findings and caveats that apply to the study as a whole: Persistent Graves' disease patients showed lower TCR Shannon entropy and fewer highly expanded clones than newly diagnosed patients, suggesting clonal expansion. Sequencing and analysis were limited to the TCR beta chain. Persistent patients shared more public clonotypes among themselves (over 2,500) than newly diagnosed patients did (roughly 920). Only peripheral blood was studied, because thyroid tissue, the primary lesion, was inaccessible. The authors noted that the small sample size was a limitation that may lower accuracy. Persistent disease showed preferential use of TRBV28, TRBJ1-2 and TRBJ2-5, whereas newly diagnosed disease favored TRBV20-1 and TRBJ2-1.

V loses 5 bases of germline sequence and J loses 6 bases, and the interval between the two ends is 9 bases. From its cysteine to its phenylalanine, the CDR3 spans 12 amino acids. Only the CDR3 DNA stays, 36 bases, in frame from base 1. CDR1 and CDR2 are read off the germline V gene as SGHTA and FQGTGA. The sample's time point label is to be understood as: newly diagnosed GD, antithyroid drugs for less than 3 months. For both TCR sequencing and RNA sequencing, RNA was extracted from PBMCs using TRIzol. Graves' disease was diagnosed according to American Thyroid Association guidelines. The patients came from an endocrinology department in Xi'an, China. Each patient gave 8.5 to 9.5 milliliters of peripheral blood, collected in an EDTA anticoagulant tube. Ficoll Paque Plus density gradient separation was used to isolate PBMCs, and no further T cell sorting was done. RNA quality was checked with an Agilent 2100 Bioanalyzer and agarose gel, and concentration with a NanoDrop 2000.

Library creation used multiplex PCR. Reads for this sample came from an Illumina HiSeq 4000. TCR beta libraries were built with iRepertoire HTBI primers and Arm-PCR amplification of CDR3 regions. Before sequencing, the PCR products underwent gel purification. Concerning the study's data processing: Across samples, roughly 60 TRBV and 14 TRBJ segments were identified and used for gene usage analysis of CDR3 amino acid clonotypes. COPE and FqMerger were used to merge filtered high-quality paired reads into contigs. BLAST was used to align contigs to the IMGT TRBV, TRBD and TRBJ reference genes, and CDR3 was defined following IMGT. Any clonotype with a frequency above 0.1% was counted as a highly expanded clone. Shannon entropy was used to measure repertoire diversity, and the Gini coefficient was used to measure V-J evenness. A clonotype was considered public if more than one individual shared it. TCRdb reworked the public reads: Q25 trimming with fastp, MiXCR clone assembly, productive beta chains retained. Rows are combined by CDR3 protein, so each entry shows the most common genes and DNA. For this entry, the V and J calls and clone size follow TCRdb and not the study's own pipeline. The sample table records 550,000 to 600,000 distinct CDR3 sequences; about 16% of these occur just once. 12% of the sample belongs to the ten largest clones.

These records were also assigned to another study, of T cells in Graves' hyperthyroidism and ophthalmopathy. As the second publication notes: Stable Graves' hyperthyroidism was defined as the absence of progression to ophthalmopathy over 18 months of follow-up. Hyperthyroidism patients were newly diagnosed, with disease duration under 2 months, and aged 18 to 65 years. Exclusion was applied to patients with uncontrolled infections, other autoimmune diseases, pregnancy or lactation. Diagnoses were established on the basis of clinical symptoms, serum thyroxine and TRAb, thyroid ultrasound, and orbital computed tomography. The first round of RT-PCR for the TCR CDR3 was performed with the HTBI primer set and the Qiagen OneStep RT-PCR kit. Most expanded thyroid clonotypes (frequency above 0.001) were also found in blood, which suggests that blood repertoires may mirror thyroid immune responses. A model built on a 13 V-J signature distinguished ophthalmopathy from stable hyperthyroidism, reaching roughly 88% sensitivity and around 81% specificity in cross-validation and 80%/75% in testing. In validation, the model predicted progression to ophthalmopathy with roughly 70% sensitivity and 72.22% specificity, a median of approximately 6.5 months before onset. To identify TCR V-J signatures that set the groups apart, the researchers used a discovery cohort of 100 patients, made up of 43 with Graves' ophthalmopathy and around 58 with stable Graves' hyperthyroidism. Whether ophthalmopathy could be predicted prospectively was tested in an independent validation cohort made up of about 20 hyperthyroidism patients plus 17 patients who later progressed to ophthalmopathy. For training and testing, the roughly 97 patients in the discovery cohort were randomly divided in a 7:3 ratio. Thyroid tissue and blood T-cell repertoires from several Graves' hyperthyroidism patients were also compared in the study. Following sampling, methimazole starting at 30 mg daily was given to hyperthyroidism patients, and high-dose intravenous methylprednisolone was given to ophthalmopathy patients. The libraries were constructed in a second round of multiplex PCR and then size-selected and purified. Sequencing of the libraries was done on an Illumina HiSeq2000 using paired-end 100 bp reads. Raw data were processed with SOAPnuke, discarding reads with adapters, uncalled bases, mean Phred below 15, or no exact constant-primer or identifier match. High-quality paired reads were merged with COPE v1.2.5, and unique nucleotide sequences were defined as clonotypes. MiTCR v1.1 was used to align the clonotypes against IMGT TRBV, TRBD and TRBJ reference segments. Only V-J combinations with frequency above 0.0001, covering roughly 99% of repertoires, were analysed. The TCS score was defined as F50 (clonal expansion) divided by E x V (chaos), with BLOSUM62-based TCRdist calculated between CDR3 peptides within each V-J. Welch's t-statistics and random forest reduced roughly 500 V-J features to some 14, which were used in a naive Bayes classifier (R e1071). No statistical method was used to set the sample size in advance, and investigators knew the group allocation. According to the paper, TCR Vbeta CDR3 sequencing was carried out on some 140 peripheral blood samples, which came from 40 to 45 ophthalmopathy, roughly 75 hyperthyroidism and approximately 17 progressor patients.

The source of this sequence is a man aged 18 to 30 with Graves disease. Donor details come from another sample of the same person, matched by shared clones. The V and J genes are TRBV7-3 and TRBJ2-3; the D segment could be TRBD1, given 6 matching bases. The sample was peripheral blood mononuclear cells (PBMCs), taken at new diagnosis, from a patient treated with antithyroid drugs. The CDR3 is CASSQRGDTQYF. The DNA sequence is given as TGTGCCAGCAGCCAAAGGGGGGATACGCAGTATTTT.